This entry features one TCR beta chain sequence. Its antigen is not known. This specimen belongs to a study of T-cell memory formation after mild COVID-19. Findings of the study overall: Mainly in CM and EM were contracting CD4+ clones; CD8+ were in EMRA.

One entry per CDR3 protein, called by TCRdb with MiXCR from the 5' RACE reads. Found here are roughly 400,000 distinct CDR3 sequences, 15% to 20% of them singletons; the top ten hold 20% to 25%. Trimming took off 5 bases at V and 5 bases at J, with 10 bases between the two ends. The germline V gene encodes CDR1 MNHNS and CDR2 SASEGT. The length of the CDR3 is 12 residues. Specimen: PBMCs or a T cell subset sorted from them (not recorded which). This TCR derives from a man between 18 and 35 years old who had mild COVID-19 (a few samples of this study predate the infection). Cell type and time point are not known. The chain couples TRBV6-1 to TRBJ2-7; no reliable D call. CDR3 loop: CASSRDGDEQYF. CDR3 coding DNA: TGTGCCAGCAGTCGTGACGGCGACGAGCAGTACTTC.